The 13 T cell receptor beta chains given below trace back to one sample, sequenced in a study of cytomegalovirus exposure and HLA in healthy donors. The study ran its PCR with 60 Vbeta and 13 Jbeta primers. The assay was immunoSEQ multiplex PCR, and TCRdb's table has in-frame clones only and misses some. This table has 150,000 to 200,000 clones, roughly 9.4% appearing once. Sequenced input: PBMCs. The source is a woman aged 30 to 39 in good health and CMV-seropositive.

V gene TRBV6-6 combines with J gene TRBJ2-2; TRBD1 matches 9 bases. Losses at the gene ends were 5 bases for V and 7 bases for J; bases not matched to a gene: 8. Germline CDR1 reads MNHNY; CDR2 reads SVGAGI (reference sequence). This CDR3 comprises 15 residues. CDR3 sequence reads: CASSLGQGKGGELFF. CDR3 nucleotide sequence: TGTGCCAGCAGTCTGGGACAGGGAAAGGGCGGGGAGCTGTTTTTT.

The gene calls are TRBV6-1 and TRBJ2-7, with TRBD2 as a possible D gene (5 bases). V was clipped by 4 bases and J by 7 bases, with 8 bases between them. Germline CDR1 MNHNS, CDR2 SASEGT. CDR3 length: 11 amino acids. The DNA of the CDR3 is TGTGCCAGCAGTGGGAGCGGAGAGCAGTACTTC. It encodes CASSGSGEQYF.

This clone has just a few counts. The DNA of the CDR3 is TGTGCCAGTAGTATCAACGGACTCGTGGAGCAGTACTTC. It translates to CASSINGLVEQYF. The chain employs TRBV19 and TRBJ2-7; TRBD2 might be the D (5 bases). The CDR3 is 13 residues long. With 3 bases removed from V and 7 bases from J, the gap between germline ends came to 13 bases. The germline V gene has CDR1 LNHDA and CDR2 SQIVND (reference sequence).

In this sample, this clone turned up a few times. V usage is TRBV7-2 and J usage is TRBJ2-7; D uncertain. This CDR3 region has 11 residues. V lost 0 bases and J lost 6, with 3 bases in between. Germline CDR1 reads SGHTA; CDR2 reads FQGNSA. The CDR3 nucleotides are TGTGCCAGCAGCTTAGCCGTCGAGCAGTACTTC. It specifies CASSLAVEQYF.

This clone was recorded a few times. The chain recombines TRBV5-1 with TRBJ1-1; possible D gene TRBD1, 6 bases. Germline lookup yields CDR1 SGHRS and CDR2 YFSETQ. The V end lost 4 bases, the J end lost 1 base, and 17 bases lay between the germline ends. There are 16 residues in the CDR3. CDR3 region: CASSPQGISANTEAFF. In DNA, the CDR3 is TGCGCCAGCAGCCCCCAGGGGATAAGTGCGAACACTGAAGCTTTCTTT.

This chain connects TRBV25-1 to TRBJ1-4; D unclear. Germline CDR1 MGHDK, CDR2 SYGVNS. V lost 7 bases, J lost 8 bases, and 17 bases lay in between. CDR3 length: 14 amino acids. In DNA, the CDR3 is TGTGCCAGCACCCCGGCGGAGTCGGAAGAAAAACTGTTTTTT. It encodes CASTPAESEEKLFF.

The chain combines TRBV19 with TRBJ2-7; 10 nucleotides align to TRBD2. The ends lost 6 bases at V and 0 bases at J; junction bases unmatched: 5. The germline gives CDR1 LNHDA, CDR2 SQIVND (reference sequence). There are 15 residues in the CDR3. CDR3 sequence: CASRNSGRSSYEQYF. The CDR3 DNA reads TGTGCCAGTAGAAATAGCGGGAGGAGCTCCTACGAGCAGTACTTC.

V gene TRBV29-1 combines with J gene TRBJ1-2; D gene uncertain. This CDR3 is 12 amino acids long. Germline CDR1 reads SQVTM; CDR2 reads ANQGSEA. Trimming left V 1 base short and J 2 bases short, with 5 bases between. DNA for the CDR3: TGCAGCGTTGAAGGAGAGAACTATGGCTACACCTTC. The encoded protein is CSVEGENYGYTF.

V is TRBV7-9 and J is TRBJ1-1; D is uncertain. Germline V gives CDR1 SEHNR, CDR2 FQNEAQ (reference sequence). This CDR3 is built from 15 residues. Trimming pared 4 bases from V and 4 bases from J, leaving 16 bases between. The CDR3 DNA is TGTGCCAGCAGCTCCTCGACGGGGTTAAGCACTGAAGCTTTCTTT. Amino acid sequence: CASSSSTGLSTEAFF.

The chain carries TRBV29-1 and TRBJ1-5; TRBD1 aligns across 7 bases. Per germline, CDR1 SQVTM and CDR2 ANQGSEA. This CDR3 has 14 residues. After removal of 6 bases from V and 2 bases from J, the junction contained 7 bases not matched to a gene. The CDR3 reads CSVLWDSRNQPQHF. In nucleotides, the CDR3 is TGCAGCGTCCTATGGGACAGCCGCAATCAGCCCCAGCATTTT. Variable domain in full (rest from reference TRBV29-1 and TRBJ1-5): SAVISQKPSRDICQRGTSLTIQCQVDSQVTMMFWYRQQPGQSLTLIATANQGSEATYESGFVIDKFPISRPNLTFSTLTVSNMSPEDSSIYLCSVLWDSRNQPQHFGDGTRLSIL.

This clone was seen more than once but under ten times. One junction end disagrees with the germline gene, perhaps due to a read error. The CDR3 sequence is CASSLTPGGWVYEKYF. CDR3 coding DNA: TGCGCCAGCAGTTTAACCCCCGGAGGGTGGGTATACGAGAAGTACTTT. The rearrangement links TRBV5-1 to TRBJ2-7, with D perhaps TRBD2 (6 bases). This CDR3 region has 16 residues. The germline CDR1 and CDR2 sequences are SGHRS and YFSETQ.

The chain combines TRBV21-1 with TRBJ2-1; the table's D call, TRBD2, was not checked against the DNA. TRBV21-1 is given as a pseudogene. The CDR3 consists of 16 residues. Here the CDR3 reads CASSKEAGATYNEQFF. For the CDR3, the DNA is TGTGCCAGCAGCAAAGAAGCGGGAGCAACCTACAATGAGCAGTTCTTC.

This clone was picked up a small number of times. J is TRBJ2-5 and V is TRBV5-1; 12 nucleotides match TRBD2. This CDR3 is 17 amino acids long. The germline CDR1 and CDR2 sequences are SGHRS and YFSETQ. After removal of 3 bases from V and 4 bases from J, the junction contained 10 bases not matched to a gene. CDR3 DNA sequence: TGCGCCAGCAGCTCGAACCCAGCACTAGCGGGAGGAGAGACCCAGTACTTC. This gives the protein CASSSNPALAGGETQYF.